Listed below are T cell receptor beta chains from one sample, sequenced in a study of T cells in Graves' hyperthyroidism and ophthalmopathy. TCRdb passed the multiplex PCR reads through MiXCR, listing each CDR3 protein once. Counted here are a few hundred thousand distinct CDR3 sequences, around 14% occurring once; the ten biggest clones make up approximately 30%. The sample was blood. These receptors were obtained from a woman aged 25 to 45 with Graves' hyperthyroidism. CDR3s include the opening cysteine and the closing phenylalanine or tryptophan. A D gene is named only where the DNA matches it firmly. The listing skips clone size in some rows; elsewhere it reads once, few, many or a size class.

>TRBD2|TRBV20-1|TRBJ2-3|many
CSASPGRAITDTQYF
TGCAGTGCTAGTCCCGGGAGGGCGATCACAGATACGCAGTATTTT
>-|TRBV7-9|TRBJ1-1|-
CASSLGGAAGAFF
TGTGCCAGCAGCTTGGGGGGTGCGGCTGGAGCTTTCTTT
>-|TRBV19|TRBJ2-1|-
CASSLYFNEQFF
TGTGCCAGTTCACTGTACTTCAATGAGCAGTTCTTC
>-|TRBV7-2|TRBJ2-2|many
CASRASPPGELFF
TGTGCCAGCAGGGCGTCTCCTCCCGGGGAGCTGTTTTTT
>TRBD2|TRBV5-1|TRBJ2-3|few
CASSFVTSGKVDTQYF
TGCGCCAGCAGCTTCGTGACTAGCGGGAAGGTAGATACGCAGTATTTT
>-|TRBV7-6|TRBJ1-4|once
CASSLGSVGEKLFF
TGTGCCAGCAGCTTAGGATCGGTGGGCGAAAAACTGTTTTTT
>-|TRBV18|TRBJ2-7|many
CASSRTAVYEQYF
TGTGCCAGCTCGAGGACAGCGGTTTACGAGCAGTACTTC
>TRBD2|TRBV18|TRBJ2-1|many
CASSPQSLAGVDEQFF
TGTGCCAGCTCACCACAGTCACTAGCGGGAGTGGATGAGCAGTTCTTC
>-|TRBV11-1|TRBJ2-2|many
CASSSNTGELFF
TGTGCCAGCAGCTCGAACACCGGGGAGCTGTTTTTT
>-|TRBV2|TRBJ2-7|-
CASSEAQGYYEQYF
TGTGCCAGCAGTGAAGCCCAGGGATACTACGAGCAGTACTTC
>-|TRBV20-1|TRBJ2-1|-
CSAIGKQGGSFF
TGCAGTGCTATCGGAAAGCAGGGGGGATCGTTCTTC
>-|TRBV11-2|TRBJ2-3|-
CASSPLTPDTQYF
TGTGCCAGCAGCCCGCTCACCCCAGATACGCAGTATTTT
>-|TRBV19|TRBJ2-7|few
CASSIGPSYEQYF
TGTGCCAGTAGTATTGGCCCGTCCTACGAGCAGTACTTC
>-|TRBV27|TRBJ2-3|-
CASSLEWSDTQYF
TGTGCCAGCAGTTTGGAGTGGTCAGATACGCAGTATTTT
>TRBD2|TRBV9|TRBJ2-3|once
CASSADSAGGYADTQYF
TGTGCCAGCAGCGCGGACTCAGCGGGAGGTTACGCAGATACGCAGTATTTT
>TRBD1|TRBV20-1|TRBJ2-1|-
CSARGDRVYNEQFF
TGCAGTGCTAGGGGGGACAGGGTCTACAATGAGCAGTTCTTC
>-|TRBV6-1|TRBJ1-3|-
CASSAPLSGNTIYF
TGTGCCAGCAGTGCGCCGCTCTCTGGAAACACCATATATTTT
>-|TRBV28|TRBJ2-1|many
CASSFQGSVYNEQFF
TGTGCCAGCAGTTTCCAGGGTAGTGTCTACAATGAGCAGTTCTTC
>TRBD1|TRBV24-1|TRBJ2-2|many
CATNPGQGKGATGELFF
TGTGCCACCAATCCCGGACAGGGGAAAGGGGCAACCGGGGAGCTGTTTTTT
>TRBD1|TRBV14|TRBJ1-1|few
CASSQEGQGNTEAFF
TGTGCCAGCAGCCAAGAAGGACAGGGGAACACTGAAGCTTTCTTT
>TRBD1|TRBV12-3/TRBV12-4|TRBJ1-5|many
CASRRDRAGNQPQHF
TGTGCCAGCAGACGGGACAGGGCGGGCAATCAGCCCCAGCATTTT
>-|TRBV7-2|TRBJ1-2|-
CASSHGGKVGYTF
TGTGCCAGCAGCCATGGGGGGAAGGTCGGCTACACCTTC
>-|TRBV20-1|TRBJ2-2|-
CSPAMMRGAGELFF
TGCAGTCCCGCCATGATGAGGGGGGCCGGGGAGCTGTTTTTT
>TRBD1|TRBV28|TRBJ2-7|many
CASSLRLTGTYEQYF
TGTGCCAGCAGTTTACGGCTGACAGGGACCTACGAGCAGTACTTC
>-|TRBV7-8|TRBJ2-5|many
CASSPMEVGETQYF
TGTGCCAGCAGCCCCATGGAGGTGGGAGAGACCCAGTACTTC
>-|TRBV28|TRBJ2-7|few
CASSFVTSYEQYF
TGTGCCAGCAGTTTCGTCACCTCCTACGAGCAGTACTTC
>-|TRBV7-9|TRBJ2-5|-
CASSYPTQETQYF
TGTGCCAGCAGCTACCCCACACAAGAGACCCAGTACTTC
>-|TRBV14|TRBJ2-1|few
CASSQATTYNEQFF
TGTGCCAGCAGCCAAGCTACAACCTACAATGAGCAGTTCTTC
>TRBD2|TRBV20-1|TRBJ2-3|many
CSATLAGVTDTQYF
TGCAGTGCCACACTAGCGGGAGTTACAGATACGCAGTATTTT
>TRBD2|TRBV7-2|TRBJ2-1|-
CASSPRTSGTTTYNEQFF
TGTGCCAGCAGCCCAAGGACTAGCGGGACCACAACTTACAATGAGCAGTTCTTC
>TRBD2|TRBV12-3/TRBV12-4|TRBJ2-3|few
CASSFSRTSVHPSTDTQYF
TGTGCCAGCAGTTTTTCCCGAACTAGCGTACACCCTAGCACAGATACGCAGTATTTT
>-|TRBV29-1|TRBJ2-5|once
CSVEGTGWETQYF
TGCAGCGTTGAAGGGACTGGGTGGGAGACCCAGTACTTC
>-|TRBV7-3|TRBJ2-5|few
CASSSAVGVASETQYF
TGTGCCAGCAGCTCCGCCGTAGGGGTGGCGAGTGAGACCCAGTACTTC
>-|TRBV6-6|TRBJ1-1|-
CASSYRRGRTEAFF
TGTGCCAGCAGTTACCGGCGAGGACGCACTGAAGCTTTCTTT
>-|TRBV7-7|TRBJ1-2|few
CASSPQPTYGYTF
TGTGCTAGCAGCCCACAGCCAACCTATGGCTACACCTTC
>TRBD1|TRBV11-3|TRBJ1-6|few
CASSSDRANSPLHF
TGTGCCAGCAGCTCGGACAGGGCGAATTCACCCCTCCACTTT
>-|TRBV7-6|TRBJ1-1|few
CASISSPGVGANTEAFF
TGTGCCAGTATCTCCTCGCCCGGGGTTGGAGCGAACACTGAAGCTTTCTTT
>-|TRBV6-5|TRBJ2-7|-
CASSYVGARGYEQYF
TGTGCCAGCAGTTACGTCGGTGCCAGGGGCTACGAGCAGTACTTC
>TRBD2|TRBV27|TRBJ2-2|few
CASAGGDTGELFF
TGTGCCAGCGCCGGGGGGGACACCGGGGAGCTGTTTTTT
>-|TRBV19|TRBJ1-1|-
CASSTRLQTEAFF
TGTGCCAGTAGTACCCGACTGCAGACTGAAGCTTTCTTT
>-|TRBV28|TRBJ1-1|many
CASSPGLRAAFF
TGTGCCAGCAGTCCCGGACTCCGGGCCGCTTTCTTT
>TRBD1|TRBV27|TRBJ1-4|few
CASSPRTGVWDEKLFF
TGTGCCAGCAGTCCCCGGACAGGGGTTTGGGATGAAAAACTGTTTTTT
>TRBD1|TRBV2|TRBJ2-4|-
CASSAGRGPAKNIQYF
TGTGCCAGCAGTGCCGGAAGGGGGCCAGCCAAAAACATTCAGTACTTC
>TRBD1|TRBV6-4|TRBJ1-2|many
CASRQGQGWGGYTF
TGTGCCAGCCGGCAAGGACAGGGCTGGGGTGGCTACACCTTC
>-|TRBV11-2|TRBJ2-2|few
CASSLDRAVGELFF
TGTGCCAGCAGCTTAGACAGGGCAGTCGGGGAGCTGTTTTTT
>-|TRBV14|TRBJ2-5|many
CASSQGVEETQYF
TGTGCCAGCAGCCAGGGGGTCGAAGAGACCCAGTACTTC
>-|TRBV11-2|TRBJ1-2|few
CASSPGDGRTTRYYGYTF
TGTGCCAGCAGTCCTGGTGATGGAAGGACCACGAGGTACTATGGCTACACCTTC
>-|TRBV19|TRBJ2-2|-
CASSIRTGTGELFF
TGTGCCAGTAGTATCCGGACTGGGACCGGGGAGCTGTTTTTT